The TCR beta chain described here comes from a study of type 1 regulatory T cells. In TCRdb, the reads were re-called with MiXCR into one record per CDR3 protein. The repertoire holds about 97,000 distinct CDR3 sequences, with 31% as singletons. There are 13 residues in the CDR3. CDR1 is SQVTM and CDR2 is ANQGSEA in the germline V gene. With 7 bases clipped from V and 7 bases from J, the junction kept 8 bases outside the gene matches. The sample holds one count of this clonotype. The chain links TRBV29-1 to TRBJ2-1; 9 bases agree with TRBD2. The sequence came from a human donor in good health. The sequenced material came from CD4+ T cells, either the whole sample or a sorted fraction (not recorded which). The CDR3 loop reads CSACSGSENEQFF. CDR3 in DNA: TGCAGCGCCTGTAGCGGGAGTGAGAATGAGCAGTTCTTC.